These 15 T cell receptor beta chains were all obtained from the same sample, sequenced in a study of blood T cell repertoires in COVID-19. Repertoires were generated with immunoSEQ multiplex PCR, while TCRdb's copy carries only in-frame clones and drops some. This sample has more than 250,000 clones, with roughly 85% found just once. Input material: PBMCs or T cells enriched from blood (not recorded which). These TCRs come from a woman between 40 and 55 years old who had recovered from COVID-19.

The V call is TRBV2, the J call TRBJ1-5; no clear D. Trimming shortened V by 6 bases and J by 0 bases, and 6 bases separated the two germline ends. Per the germline V gene, CDR1 is SNHLY and CDR2 is FYNNEI. CDR3 size: 13 residues. The CDR3 loop reads CASRYNSNQPQHF. CDR3 DNA sequence: TGTGCCAGCAGGTACAATAGCAATCAGCCCCAGCATTTT.

The V and J genes are TRBV9 and TRBJ2-5, with TRBD2 matching 8 bases. The CDR3 totals 15 residues. CDR1 is SGDLS, CDR2 YYNGEE, per germline. J lost 7 bases, V lost 3 bases, and 11 bases had no gene match. The CDR3, as DNA: TGTGCCAGCAGCGAGGGGTTTAGCGGGACCGGGACCCAGTACTTC. This gives the protein CASSEGFSGTGTQYF.

The V gene is TRBV10-3, the J gene TRBJ2-1, with D maybe TRBD1 (5 bases). V lost 4 bases and J lost 5, with 12 bases in between. Germline CDR1 ENHRY, CDR2 SYGVKD. The CDR3 has 14 amino acids. CDR3 region: CAISGQLRDNEQFF. The CDR3 bases are TGTGCCATCAGTGGACAACTCAGGGACAATGAGCAGTTCTTC.

The chain joins TRBV4-2 to TRBJ2-1, with D possibly TRBD2 on 5 matching bases. The CDR3 is 17 residues long. The V end was cut by 4 bases, the J end by 0 bases, with 16 bases between. Germline CDR1 is LGHNA and CDR2 is YNFKEQ. The CDR3 protein is CASSPSGSPSSYNEQFF. CDR3 bases: TGTGCCAGCAGCCCCTCGGGGAGCCCGAGCTCCTACAATGAGCAGTTCTTC.

The V gene is TRBV5-6, the J gene TRBJ2-7; the D gene is possibly TRBD2 (5 bases). The V and J ends lost 0 bases and 7 bases respectively, with 8 bases between them. This CDR3 region has 12 residues. The germline V gene has CDR1 SGHDT and CDR2 YYEEEE. CDR3 in amino acids: CASSLVGEEQYF. CDR3 nucleotides: TGTGCCAGCAGCTTGGTCGGGGAGGAGCAGTACTTC.

V usage is TRBV19 and J usage is TRBJ2-5; possible D gene TRBD1, 5 bases. The V gene's germline CDR1 is LNHDA and CDR2 SQIVND (reference sequence). V was clipped by 3 bases and J by 7 bases, with 9 bases between them. CDR3 size: 12 residues. The CDR3 nucleotides are TGTGCCAGTAGTATCAGGGCTGGGACCCAGTACTTC. The encoded protein is CASSIRAGTQYF.

The V call is TRBV27, the J call TRBJ1-1, with TRBD1 identical over 7 bases. Trimming at V came to 3 bases and at J to 4 bases, leaving 5 bases not matched to a gene. CDR1 and CDR2 from the germline V gene are MNHEY and SMNVEV (reference sequence). The CDR3 sequence is 14 residues long. CDR3 sequence (DNA): TGTGCCAGCAGTTTCATACAGGGGAGCACTGAAGCTTTCTTT. Protein product: CASSFIQGSTEAFF.

This clone appeared once. This chain uses TRBV3-1 (or the pseudogene TRBV3-2) with TRBJ1-6; a weak D match, TRBD1 (6 bases). CDR1 LGHDT and CDR2 YNNKEL come from the germline V gene (reference sequence). The V and J ends lost 2 bases and 2 bases respectively, with 13 bases between them. The CDR3 loop spans 17 amino acids. Written as DNA, the CDR3 is TGTGCCAGCAGCCAAAGCGGCAGGGGTACCTATAATTCACCCCTCCACTTT. As protein: CASSQSGRGTYNSPLHF.

The chain carries TRBV5-1 and TRBJ2-7; TRBD2 might be the D (5 bases). This CDR3 region has 16 residues. V dropped 4 bases and J dropped 0 bases, with 17 bases sitting between them. CDR1 and CDR2 from the germline V gene are SGHRS and YFSETQ. CDR3 in amino acids: CASSPASFPSSYEQYF. As DNA, the CDR3 is TGCGCCAGCAGCCCGGCTAGCTTTCCTAGCTCCTACGAGCAGTACTTC.

The V call is TRBV6-5, the J call TRBJ1-4, with D uncertain. The V gene's germline CDR1 is MNHEY and CDR2 SVGAGI. This CDR3 has 14 amino acids. Trimming pared 7 bases from V and 4 bases from J, leaving 13 bases between. The CDR3 loop is CASMERRFNEKLFF. The DNA for the CDR3 is TGTGCCAGCATGGAGCGACGGTTTAATGAAAAACTGTTTTTT.

V usage is TRBV11-2 and J usage is TRBJ1-3, with TRBD1 matching 8 bases. CDR3 size: 15 residues. The J segment lost 4 bases and the V segment lost 5 bases, leaving 7 bases of the junction unmatched. CDR1 is SGHAT, CDR2 FQNNGV, per germline. CDR3 nucleotide sequence: TGTGCCAGCAGCCCCGACAGGGGTTCCGGAAACACCATATATTTT. It yields the protein CASSPDRGSGNTIYF.

This sequence joins TRBV5-4 and TRBJ1-2, with D hard to call. The length of the CDR3 is 14 residues. From germline, CDR1 is SGHNT and CDR2 YYREEE (reference sequence). V lost 0 bases and J lost 5, with 11 bases in between. The CDR3 protein is CASSLAGYGYGYTF. The CDR3, as DNA: TGTGCCAGCAGCTTGGCGGGGTATGGGTATGGCTACACCTTC.

The chain is built from TRBV7-8 and TRBJ2-7; TRBD1 matches 11 bases. The CDR3 has 16 residues. Germline V gives CDR1 SGHVS, CDR2 FQNEAQ. V shed 6 bases, J shed 4 bases, and the junction held 11 bases outside the gene matches. DNA of the CDR3: TGTGCCAGCAGTCCCCAGTCCGGGACAGGGGGGTACGAGCAGTACTTC. Translation: CASSPQSGTGGYEQYF.

This clone was seen a handful of times. This chain links TRBV2 with TRBJ2-7, with 10 bases aligning to TRBD2. V shed 10 bases and J 0 bases; nucleotides not matched to a gene: 9. Germline CDR1 is SNHLY and CDR2 is FYNNEI. The CDR3 consists of 15 residues. The CDR3 reads CATRASGSRSYEQYF. Here the CDR3 DNA reads TGTGCCACCCGTGCTAGCGGGAGCCGCTCCTACGAGCAGTACTTC. Filled out from reference TRBV2 and TRBJ2-7, the complete variable domain reads EPEVTQTPSHQVTQMGQEVILRCVPISNHLYFYWYRQILGQKVEFLVSFYNNEISEKSEIFDDQFSVERPDGSNFTLKIRSTKLEDSAMYFCATRASGSRSYEQYFGPGTRLTVT.

The rearrangement uses TRBV11-2 and TRBJ1-2; weak D call: TRBD1 (6 bases). Trimming left V 6 bases short and J 7 bases short, with 12 bases between. From germline, CDR1 is SGHAT and CDR2 FQNNGV. This CDR3 contains 12 residues. The DNA of the CDR3 is TGTGCCAGCAGTACAGGGTTTTCTGGCTACACCTTC. Translated: CASSTGFSGYTF.